The clone carrying this T cell receptor beta chain was counted between two and nine times. Its specificity is unknown. This entry belongs to a study of T-cell reconstitution after alpha-beta-depleted transplantation in children. Study results and limitations: Newly produced T cells mostly accounted for T-cell counts and diversity one year post-transplant. After transplant, at about two months, alpha-beta T cells were reportedly derived from several hundred expanded graft clones. TCRbeta diversity was high at day 60 in some patients (a result of surviving recipient T cells and thymic progenitors).

A library of TCRbeta sequences, prepared with unique molecular identifiers, was generated. TCRdb itself ran the PCR reads through MiXCR, one entry per CDR3 protein. The data hold around 580,000 distinct CDR3 sequences, with under 30% observed a single time. The source is a boy under two years old who had a stem cell transplant for acute myeloid leukemia, so the T cells may come from the graft donor. Source: PBMCs, mostly from graft donor cells, taken 360 days after TCRalphabeta/CD19-depleted stem cell transplant.

CDR3 in amino acids: CASSSDRDRPYEQYF. The CDR3 DNA reads TGTGCCAGCAGCTCAGACAGGGACCGTCCATACGAGCAGTACTTC. The V gene is TRBV7-9, the J gene TRBJ2-7; 7 positions agree with TRBD1. CDR3 size: 15 residues. Losses at the gene ends were 4 bases for V and 4 bases for J; bases not matched to a gene: 10. Germline values: CDR1 SEHNR, CDR2 FQNEAQ (reference sequence).